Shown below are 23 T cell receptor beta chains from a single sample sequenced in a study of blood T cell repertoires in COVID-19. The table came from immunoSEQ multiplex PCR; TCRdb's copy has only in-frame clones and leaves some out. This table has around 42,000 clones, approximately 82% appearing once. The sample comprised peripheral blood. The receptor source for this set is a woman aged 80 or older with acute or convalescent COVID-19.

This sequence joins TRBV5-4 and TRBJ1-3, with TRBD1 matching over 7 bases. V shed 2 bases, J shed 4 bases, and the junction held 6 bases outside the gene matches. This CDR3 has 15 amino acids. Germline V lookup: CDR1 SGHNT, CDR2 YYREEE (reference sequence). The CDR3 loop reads CASSLQGLSGNTIYF. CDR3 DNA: TGTGCCAGCAGCTTACAGGGGTTATCAGGAAACACCATATATTTT.

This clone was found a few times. CDR3 coding DNA: TGCGCCAGCAGCCAAGGTTTAAGGGGGAATGAGCAGTTCTTC. Translating gives CASSQGLRGNEQFF. This chain uses TRBV4-1 with TRBJ2-1; tentatively, D is TRBD1 (6 bases). Trimming took 1 base from V and 7 from J, leaving 11 bases between them. CDR3 length equals 14 residues. The V gene's germline CDR1 is MGHRA and CDR2 YSYEKL.

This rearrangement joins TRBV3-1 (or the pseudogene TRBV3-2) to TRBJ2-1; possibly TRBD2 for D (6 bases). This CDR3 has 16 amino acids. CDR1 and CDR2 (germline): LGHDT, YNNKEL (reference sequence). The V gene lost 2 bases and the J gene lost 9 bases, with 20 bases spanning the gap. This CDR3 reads CASSQLLPSARGEQFF. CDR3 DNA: TGTGCCAGCAGCCAACTGTTACCGTCGGCGCGGGGTGAGCAGTTCTTC.

The CDR3 DNA is TGCGCCAGCAGCCAAGATGGACCGGGGGGGCTAGAGACCCAGTACTTC. It encodes CASSQDGPGGLETQYF. The V gene is TRBV4-3, the J gene TRBJ2-5; 8 bases fit TRBD2. The junction had 7 bases not matched to a gene; V was cut back by 0 bases and J by 4 bases. The CDR3 is made up of 16 amino acids. The germline CDR1 and CDR2 sequences are LGHNA and YSLEER.

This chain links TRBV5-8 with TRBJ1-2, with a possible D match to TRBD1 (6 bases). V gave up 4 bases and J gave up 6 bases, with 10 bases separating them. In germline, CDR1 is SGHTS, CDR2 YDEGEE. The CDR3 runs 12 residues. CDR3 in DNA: TGTGCCAGCAGCCCCAGGGGACATGGCTACACCTTC. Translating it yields CASSPRGHGYTF.

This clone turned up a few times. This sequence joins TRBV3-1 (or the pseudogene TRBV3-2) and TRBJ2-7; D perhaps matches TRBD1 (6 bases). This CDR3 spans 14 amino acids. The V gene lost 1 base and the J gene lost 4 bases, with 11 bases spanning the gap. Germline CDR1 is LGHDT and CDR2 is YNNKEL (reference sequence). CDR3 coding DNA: TGTGCCAGCAGCCAAGGACGCCAGGGGTACGAGCAGTACTTC. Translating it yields CASSQGRQGYEQYF.

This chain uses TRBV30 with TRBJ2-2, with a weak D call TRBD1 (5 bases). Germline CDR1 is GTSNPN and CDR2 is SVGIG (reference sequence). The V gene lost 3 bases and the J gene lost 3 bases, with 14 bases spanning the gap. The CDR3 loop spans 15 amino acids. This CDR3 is CAWRGPTVDTGELFF. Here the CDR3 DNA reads TGTGCCTGGAGAGGGCCGACAGTGGACACCGGGGAGCTGTTTTTT.

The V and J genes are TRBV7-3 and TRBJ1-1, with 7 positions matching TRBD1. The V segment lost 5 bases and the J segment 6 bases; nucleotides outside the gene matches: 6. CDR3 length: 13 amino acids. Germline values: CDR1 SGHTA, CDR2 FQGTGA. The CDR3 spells CASSITDRAEAFF. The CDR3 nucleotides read TGTGCCAGCAGCATTACCGACAGGGCTGAAGCTTTCTTT.

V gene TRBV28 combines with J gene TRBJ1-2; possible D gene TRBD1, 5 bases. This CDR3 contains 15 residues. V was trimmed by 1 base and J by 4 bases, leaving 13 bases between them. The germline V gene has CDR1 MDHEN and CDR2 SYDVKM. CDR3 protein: CASSLSLSRGYGYTF. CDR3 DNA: TGTGCCAGCAGTTTATCTCTGTCTAGGGGCTATGGCTACACCTTC.

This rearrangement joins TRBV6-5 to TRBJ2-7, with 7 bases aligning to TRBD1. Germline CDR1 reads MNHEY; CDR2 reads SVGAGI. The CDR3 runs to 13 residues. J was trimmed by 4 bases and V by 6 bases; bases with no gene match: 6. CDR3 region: CASRTGQPYEQYF. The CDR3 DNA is TGTGCCAGCAGGACGGGACAGCCTTACGAGCAGTACTTC.

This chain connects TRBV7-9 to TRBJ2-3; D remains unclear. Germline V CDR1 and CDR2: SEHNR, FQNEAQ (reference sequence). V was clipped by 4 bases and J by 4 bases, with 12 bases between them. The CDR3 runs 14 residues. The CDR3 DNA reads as TGTGCCAGCAGCTCCGGAACGGCGGCAGATACGCAGTATTTT. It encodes CASSSGTAADTQYF.

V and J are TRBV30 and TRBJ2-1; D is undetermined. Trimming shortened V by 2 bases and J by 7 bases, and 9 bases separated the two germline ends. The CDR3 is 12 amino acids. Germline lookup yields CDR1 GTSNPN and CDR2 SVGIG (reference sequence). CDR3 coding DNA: TGTGCCTGGAGTCCTCTATGGAATGAGCAGTTCTTC. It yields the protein CAWSPLWNEQFF.

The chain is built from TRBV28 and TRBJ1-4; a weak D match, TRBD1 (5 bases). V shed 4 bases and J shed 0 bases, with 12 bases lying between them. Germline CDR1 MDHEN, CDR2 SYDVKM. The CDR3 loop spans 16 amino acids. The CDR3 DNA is TGTGCCAGCAGTTCACCCGGGGGTGCAACTAATGAAAAACTGTTTTTT. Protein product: CASSSPGGATNEKLFF.

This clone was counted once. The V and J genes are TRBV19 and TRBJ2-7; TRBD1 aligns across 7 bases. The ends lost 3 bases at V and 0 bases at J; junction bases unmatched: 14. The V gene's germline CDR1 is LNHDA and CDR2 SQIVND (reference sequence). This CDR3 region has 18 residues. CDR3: CASSIESWDSADSYEQYF. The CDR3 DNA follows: TGTGCCAGTAGTATTGAATCGTGGGACAGCGCAGACTCCTACGAGCAGTACTTC.

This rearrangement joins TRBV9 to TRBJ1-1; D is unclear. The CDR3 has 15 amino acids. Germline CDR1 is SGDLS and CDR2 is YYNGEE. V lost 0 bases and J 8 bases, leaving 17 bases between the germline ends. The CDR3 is CASSVVEEAHGEAFF. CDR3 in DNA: TGTGCCAGCAGCGTAGTCGAGGAGGCCCATGGGGAAGCTTTCTTT.

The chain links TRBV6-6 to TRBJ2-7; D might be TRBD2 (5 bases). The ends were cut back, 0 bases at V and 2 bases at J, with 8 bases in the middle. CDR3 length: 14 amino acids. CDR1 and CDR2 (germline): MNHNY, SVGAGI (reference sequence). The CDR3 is CASSYSSSTYEQYF. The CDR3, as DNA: TGTGCCAGCAGTTACTCCTCTAGCACCTACGAGCAGTACTTC.

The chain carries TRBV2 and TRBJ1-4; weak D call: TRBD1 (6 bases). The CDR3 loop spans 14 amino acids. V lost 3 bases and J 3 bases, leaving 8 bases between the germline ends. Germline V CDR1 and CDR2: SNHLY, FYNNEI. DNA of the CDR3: TGTGCCAGCAGTGACACAGGGTCTAATGAAAAACTGTTTTTT. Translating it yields CASSDTGSNEKLFF. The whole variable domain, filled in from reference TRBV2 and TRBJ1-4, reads EPEVTQTPSHQVTQMGQEVILRCVPISNHLYFYWYRQILGQKVEFLVSFYNNEISEKSEIFDDQFSVERPDGSNFTLKIRSTKLEDSAMYFCASSDTGSNEKLFFGSGTQLSVL.

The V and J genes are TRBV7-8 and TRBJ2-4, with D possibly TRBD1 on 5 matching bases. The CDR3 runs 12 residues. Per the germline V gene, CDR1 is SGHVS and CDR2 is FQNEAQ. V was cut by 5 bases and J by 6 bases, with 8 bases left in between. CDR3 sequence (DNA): TGTGCCAGCAGCCCCGACAGAAACATTCAGTACTTC. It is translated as CASSPDRNIQYF.

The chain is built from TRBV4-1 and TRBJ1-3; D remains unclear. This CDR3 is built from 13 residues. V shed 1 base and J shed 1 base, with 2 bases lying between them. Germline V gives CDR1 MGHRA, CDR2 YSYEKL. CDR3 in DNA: TGCGCCAGCAGCCAAGTATCTGGAAACACCATATATTTT. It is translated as CASSQVSGNTIYF.

This CDR3 is CASSLDGNEAFF. The CDR3 DNA is TGCGCCAGCAGCTTGGACGGGAATGAAGCTTTCTTT. The chain links TRBV5-1 to TRBJ1-1, with unresolved D. Germline CDR1 and CDR2: SGHRS and YFSETQ. The CDR3 spans 12 residues. Trimming removed 0 bases from V and 7 bases from J, with 7 bases in between.

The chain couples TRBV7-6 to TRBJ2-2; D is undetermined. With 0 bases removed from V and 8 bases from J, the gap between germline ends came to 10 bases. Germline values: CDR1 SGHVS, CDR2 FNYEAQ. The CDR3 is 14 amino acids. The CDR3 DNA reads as TGTGCCAGCAGCTTAGCTGGAGAGGCTGGGGAGCTGTTTTTT. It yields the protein CASSLAGEAGELFF.

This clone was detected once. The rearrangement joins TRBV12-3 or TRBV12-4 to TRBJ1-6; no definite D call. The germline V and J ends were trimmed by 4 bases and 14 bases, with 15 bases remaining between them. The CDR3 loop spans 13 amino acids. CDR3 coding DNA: TGTGCCAGCAGTTCGCCAACGACATTCACCCTCCACTTT. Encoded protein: CASSSPTTFTLHF.

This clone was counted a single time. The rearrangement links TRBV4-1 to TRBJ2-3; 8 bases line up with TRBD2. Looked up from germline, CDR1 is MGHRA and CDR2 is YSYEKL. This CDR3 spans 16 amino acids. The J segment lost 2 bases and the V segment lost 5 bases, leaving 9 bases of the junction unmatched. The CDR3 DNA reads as TGCGCCAGCAGCAACTCTCTAGCGGGCCTCACAGATACGCAGTATTTT. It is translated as CASSNSLAGLTDTQYF.